The next 3 T cell receptor beta chains were all read from a single sample in a study of human T cells and chemical hapten exposure. Indicated time point: pre-sensitization, week 0. Noted treatment: therapeutic diphenylcyclopropenone sensitization with weekly scalp DPC. TCRdb re-called the RACE reads through MiXCR, storing one row per CDR3 protein. The table includes approximately 60,000 distinct CDR3 sequences, over 9% detected once. The sequencing used whole blood, collected in connection with sensitization to the hapten diphenylcyclopropenone (DPC). Receptors originate from a woman between 35 and 50 years old with alopecia areata. Some clones in this sample may be carry-over from other donors' samples.

This clonotype showed up many times. The V and J genes are TRBV29-1 and TRBJ1-1, with D perhaps matching TRBD1 (5 bases). CDR3 length: 13 amino acids. The germline V and J ends were trimmed by 8 bases and 5 bases, with 18 bases remaining between them. In germline, CDR1 is SQVTM, CDR2 ANQGSEA. CDR3 coding DNA: TGCAGCTCCGAGGGGAGGGGAGGGACTGAAGCTTTCTTT. This codes for CSSEGRGGTEAFF.

Of note for this clonotype: This may stem from a read error, because a much larger clone lies one nucleotide away. This chain uses TRBV6-5 with TRBJ1-2; maybe TRBD1 (6 bases). V was pared by 3 bases and J by 4 bases, with 15 bases between. The CDR3 has 15 amino acids. Germline V lookup: CDR1 MNHEY, CDR2 SVGAGI. CDR3 DNA sequence: TGTGCCAGCAGTTATTTTGGGACATCACGCTATGGCTACACCTTC. Its protein is CASSYFGTSRYGYTF.

At least ten counts were recorded for this clonotype. The genes are TRBV24-1 and TRBJ2-3; the match to TRBD2 covers 10 bases. Germline assignment: CDR1 KGHDR and CDR2 SFDVKD. V gave up 7 bases and J gave up 3 bases; unmatched junction bases: 9. The CDR3 totals 16 residues. CDR3 amino acids: CATRASGGVGTDTQYF. The CDR3 DNA is TGTGCCACCAGGGCTAGCGGGGGCGTCGGAACAGATACGCAGTATTTT.